This is a list of T cell receptor beta chains from one sample in a study of human T cells and chemical hapten exposure. TCRdb ran MiXCR on the RACE reads and lists one entry per CDR3 protein. This sample yields about 74,000 distinct CDR3 sequences, of which around a third are seen a single time; more than 7% belongs to the top ten. This specimen consisted of whole blood, obtained in connection with sensitization to the hapten diphenylcyclopropenone (DPC). The receptors were sampled from a man aged 40-49 years with alopecia areata. Some clones in this sample may be carry-over from other donors' samples. CDR3s include the opening cysteine and the closing phenylalanine or tryptophan. Expanded clones get a size class; other rows say once, few or many, or leave the size out.

CAISDLLSGRVEEQYF	NA	TRBV10-3	TRBJ2-7	16
CASSLNQGASQPQHF	few	TRBV12-3/TRBV12-4	TRBJ1-5	15
CASSLGDRGSPLHF	NA	TRBV7-9	TRBJ1-6	14
CASSQGRAGVLNEQFF	few	TRBV4-3	TRBJ2-1	16
CSVSRTGTSSYNEQFF	NA	TRBV20-1	TRBJ2-1	16
CASSGTGGTRNSPLHF	NA	TRBV5-4	TRBJ1-6	16
CASSLSRTSTEQFF	NA	TRBV7-9	TRBJ2-1	14
CASSGIQDPYF	few	TRBV2	TRBJ2-7	11
CASRELSGSGRVDTQYF	NA	TRBV10-2	TRBJ2-3	17
CASRPNRDRTYEQYF	many	TRBV28	TRBJ2-7	15
CASRATWTGGYGYTF	NA	TRBV27	TRBJ1-2	15
CASSLVPAGDPYNEQFF	few	TRBV7-2	TRBJ2-1	17
CASSYSFLGNTEAFF	NA	TRBV6-5	TRBJ1-1	15
CASSLRGSGNTIYF	few	TRBV12-3/TRBV12-4	TRBJ1-3	14
CASSPGGNQPQHF	NA	TRBV18	TRBJ1-5	13
CASSLAGEEKLFF	NA	TRBV7-9	TRBJ1-4	13
CSARARQVQGPSGANVLTF	NA	TRBV20-1	TRBJ2-6	19
CSARGLAGDEQYF	NA	TRBV20-1	TRBJ2-7	13
CASPQANTGELFF	NA	TRBV6-1	TRBJ2-2	13
CASSQRTATNEKLFF	few	TRBV7-8	TRBJ1-4	15
CASSFRRQETQYF	NA	TRBV12-3/TRBV12-4	TRBJ2-5	13
CASSSAGAGGGEQFF	once	TRBV6-5	TRBJ2-1	15
CASSQASGTSGANVLTF	NA	TRBV4-2	TRBJ2-6	17
CSARDMRGLGQPQHF	few	TRBV20-1	TRBJ1-5	15
CASSRDHTVGELFF	NA	TRBV28	TRBJ2-2	14
CASSLEGSTGELFF	few	TRBV5-1	TRBJ2-2	14
CSVQTLAGTGELFF	NA	TRBV20-1	TRBJ2-2	14
CAISGQTSGRVYF	NA	TRBV10-3	TRBJ2-7	13
CASHRGANVLTF	NA	TRBV2	TRBJ2-6	12
CASSIIAGANNEQFF	NA	TRBV19	TRBJ2-1	15
CASSPGGVKETQYF	NA	TRBV18	TRBJ2-5	14
CASSLALAKNIQYF	NA	TRBV11-3	TRBJ2-4	14
CASSLSGTASVEQYF	NA	TRBV13	TRBJ2-7	15
CASSQWREGMNEQFF	NA	TRBV4-1	TRBJ2-1	15
CASSISGTGSQETQYF	NA	TRBV5-1	TRBJ2-5	16
CASSYTRDRVDYEQYF	few	TRBV5-4	TRBJ2-7	16
CASSFGAGELVDEQFF	NA	TRBV5-1	TRBJ2-1	16
CASTGETQYF	few	TRBV6-5	TRBJ2-5	10
CATWDRQYEQYF	NA	TRBV28	TRBJ2-7	12
CSAGDRQETQYF	NA	TRBV29-1	TRBJ2-5	12
CASSEGGPLQPQHF	NA	TRBV6-1	TRBJ1-5	14
CSARERGSATNEKLFF	NA	TRBV20-1	TRBJ1-4	16
CASSYSANSLKPYEQYF	few	TRBV6-5	TRBJ2-7	17
CASLRTTNEKLFF	few	TRBV12-3/TRBV12-4	TRBJ1-4	13
CSASEGGRNEQYF	NA	TRBV20-1	TRBJ2-7	13
CSARALAESPYEQYF	few	TRBV20-1	TRBJ2-7	15
CASTSRGGTGGSGGHEPRSGEQYF	NA	TRBV11-2	TRBJ2-7	24
CASSIFPYEQYF	NA	TRBV5-5	TRBJ2-7	12
CASSLDGSTVSYGYTF	NA	TRBV7-2	TRBJ1-2	16
CASSPLAREAPLHF	NA	TRBV4-2	TRBJ1-6	14
CASSMTTNQPQHF	few	TRBV19	TRBJ1-5	13
CASSLELAGGTQYF	NA	TRBV7-3	TRBJ2-3	14
CASSFSGIWYEQFF	few	TRBV12-3/TRBV12-4	TRBJ2-1	14